These 15 T cell receptor beta chains were sequenced from one sample in a study of shared clonotypes between healthy human individuals. Here immunoSEQ multiplex PCR was the method, and the copy in TCRdb shows in-frame clones only, minus some. The sample includes 97,000 or so clones, less than 60% of them seen just once. Sequencing was done on a sample of PBMCs. The receptors shown here come from a woman in her thirties or forties in good health. Some clones in this sample may be carry-over from other donors' samples.

This clone has only a few counts. The chain has TRBV28 and TRBJ2-5, with TRBD1 matching over 9 bases. Trimming took 2 bases from V and 11 from J; bases not matched to a gene: 12. This CDR3 has 15 residues. Germline loops: CDR1 MDHEN, CDR2 SYDVKM. The DNA for the CDR3 is TGTGCCAGCAGTTTACTCTCGACAGGGGGGGATGAGCAGTACTTC. Its translation is CASSLLSTGGDEQYF.

This clone was recorded a few times. The chain employs TRBV9 and TRBJ1-2; TRBD1 agrees at 8 bases. The CDR3 length is 13 residues. V gave up 4 bases and J gave up 4 bases; unmatched junction bases: 3. Germline values: CDR1 SGDLS, CDR2 YYNGEE. The CDR3 loop is CASSQGQGYGYTF. The CDR3 DNA sequence: TGTGCCAGCAGCCAAGGACAGGGCTATGGCTACACCTTC.

This clone was recorded at least ten times. The chain joins TRBV7-3 to TRBJ2-1; D is unclear. Trimming stripped 0 bases from V and 1 base from J, with 7 bases between. The CDR3 covers 15 residues. Germline-derived CDR1 and CDR2 are SGHTA and FQGTGA. CDR3 bases: TGTGCCAGCAGCTTAACCCACCGGTCCTACAATGAGCAGTTCTTC. It is translated as CASSLTHRSYNEQFF.

This chain links TRBV7-9 with TRBJ2-1; D ambiguous. There are 14 residues in the CDR3. V lost 1 base, J lost 4 bases, and 8 bases lay in between. Per the germline V gene, CDR1 is SEHNR and CDR2 is FQNEAQ (reference sequence). The CDR3 here is CASSLGSPYNEQFF. The CDR3 DNA reads as TGTGCCAGCAGCTTAGGGTCACCTTACAATGAGCAGTTCTTC.

The chain couples TRBV2 to TRBJ2-7; D may be TRBD2 (5 bases). Per germline, CDR1 SNHLY and CDR2 FYNNEI. The CDR3 is 12 amino acids. V gave up 5 bases and J gave up 6 bases, with 11 bases separating them. CDR3 sequence: CASSPTRSEQYF. The CDR3 coding sequence is TGTGCCAGCAGTCCCACTAGAAGCGAGCAGTACTTC.

The chain recombines TRBV6-5 with TRBJ2-1; D possibly matches TRBD1 or TRBD2 (6 bases each). The germline V and J ends were trimmed by 11 bases and 7 bases, with 18 bases remaining between them. Germline V CDR1 and CDR2: MNHEY, SVGAGI. This CDR3 has 13 amino acids. The CDR3 coding sequence is TGTGCCCGGCCGAATCCGGGGGCAAATGAGCAGTTCTTC. Translation gives CARPNPGANEQFF.

This clone appeared many times. The chain combines TRBV28 with TRBJ1-2; 9 positions agree with TRBD1. The CDR3 consists of 15 residues. Unmatched junction bases numbered 3, after V lost 2 bases and J lost 2 bases. Germline V gene sequence: CDR1 MDHEN, CDR2 SYDVKM. The CDR3 DNA reads TGTGCCAGCAGTTTAGCCGGACAGGGGAACTATGGCTACACCTTC. It yields the protein CASSLAGQGNYGYTF.

CDR3 sequence: CATSRDQGGSYEQYF. The CDR3, as DNA: TGTGCCACCAGCAGAGATCAAGGGGGCTCCTACGAGCAGTACTTC. The chain joins TRBV15 to TRBJ2-7, with D possibly TRBD1 on 6 matching bases. Germline V gives CDR1 LNHNV, CDR2 YYDKDF (reference sequence). V was pared by 0 bases and J by 0 bases, with 9 bases between. The CDR3 loop spans 15 amino acids.

This clone was observed a handful of times. This chain joins TRBV27 and TRBJ2-1; TRBD2 matches at 9 bases. V lost 6 bases, J lost 3 bases, and 12 bases stayed unmatched. The CDR3 spans 17 residues. Germline V gives CDR1 MNHEY, CDR2 SMNVEV (reference sequence). CDR3 sequence (DNA): TGTGCCAGCAGCCTTGGGACTAGCCTTAATGGCTACAATGAGCAGTTCTTC. Encoded protein: CASSLGTSLNGYNEQFF.

This clone was seen once. The chain employs TRBV7-9 and TRBJ1-1, with D hard to call. Germline V gene sequence: CDR1 SEHNR, CDR2 FQNEAQ (reference sequence). V shed 6 bases and J shed 1 base, with 0 bases lying between them. The CDR3 runs to 10 residues. The CDR3 DNA reads TGTGCCAGCAGGAACACTGAAGCTTTCTTT. Its protein product is CASRNTEAFF.

This clone was observed at least ten times. The same CDR3 arises from other DNA sequences in this sample as well. This chain uses TRBV27 with TRBJ2-1, with D perhaps being TRBD1 or TRBD2 (6 bases each). Germline CDR1 and CDR2: MNHEY and SMNVEV (reference sequence). The CDR3 runs to 19 residues. Trimming left V 2 bases short and J 9 bases short, with 29 bases between. DNA of the CDR3: TGTGCCAGCAGTTTAACCTCCCGGTTTCCGATCGAGGGGGGTGGTGAGCAGTTCTTC. Protein: CASSLTSRFPIEGGGEQFF.

V gene TRBV28 combines with J gene TRBJ2-1, with TRBD2 matching over 10 bases. Trimming at V came to 5 bases and at J to 3 bases, leaving 4 bases not matched to a gene. CDR1 MDHEN and CDR2 SYDVKM come from the germline V gene. This CDR3 has 15 amino acids. The CDR3 reads CASSVTSGNYNEQFF. The CDR3 DNA is TGTGCCAGCAGTGTCACTAGCGGGAACTACAATGAGCAGTTCTTC.

Only a few counts were recorded for this clone. The chain joins TRBV6-1 to TRBJ2-2; D unclear. V dropped 2 bases and J dropped 6 bases, with 4 bases sitting between them. This CDR3 is 12 amino acids long. Germline V gives CDR1 MNHNS, CDR2 SASEGT. The chain's CDR3 is CASSEWPGELFF. The CDR3, as DNA: TGTGCCAGCAGTGAATGGCCCGGGGAGCTGTTTTTT.

The rearrangement links TRBV29-1 to TRBJ1-2; D unresolved. The CDR3 is 12 residues long. V lost 7 bases and J 5 bases, leaving 14 bases between the germline ends. Germline CDR1 SQVTM, CDR2 ANQGSEA. CDR3 coding DNA: TGCAGCGCTCACAACCGCGGTTATGGCTACACCTTC. Its translation is CSAHNRGYGYTF.

This clone turned up a few times. This rearrangement joins TRBV15 to TRBJ2-5; D is unresolved. The CDR3 sequence is 13 residues long. Trimming shortened V by 5 bases and J by 0 bases, and 7 bases separated the two germline ends. The germline V gene encodes CDR1 LNHNV and CDR2 YYDKDF (reference sequence). Here the CDR3 reads CATSPVYQETQYF. As DNA, the CDR3 is TGTGCCACCAGCCCCGTATACCAAGAGACCCAGTACTTC.